These 2 T cell receptor beta chains came from one sample sequenced in a study of T cell responses to AZD1222 COVID-19 vaccine. This table comes from immunoSEQ multiplex PCR, and its TCRdb copy is limited to in-frame clones, with some not included. The sample lists under 95,000 clones; around 90% were seen once. Specimen: peripheral blood, collected on day 0 of AZD1222 vaccination. The receptors originated from an adult in good health.

V usage is TRBV4-2 and J usage is TRBJ2-2; D gene ambiguous. CDR3 length: 15 residues. The V gene lost 0 bases and the J gene lost 4 bases, with 9 bases spanning the gap. Germline CDR1 LGHNA, CDR2 YNFKEQ. CDR3 nucleotide sequence: TGTGCCAGCAGCCAAGATGAGCGCGCCACCGGGGAGCTGTTTTTT. Amino acids: CASSQDERATGELFF.

DNA for the CDR3: TGCGCCAGCAGCCAAGAGCAAGCCGTTACAGATACGCAGTATTTT. This sequence encodes CASSQEQAVTDTQYF. This chain uses TRBV4-1 with TRBJ2-3; D call uncertain. Trimming shortened V by 0 bases and J by 3 bases, and 10 bases separated the two germline ends. This CDR3 is 15 amino acids long. Germline V gene data show CDR1 as MGHRA and CDR2 as YSYEKL.